Each of the 18 T cell receptor beta chains below was sequenced from the same sample in a study of blood T cells in healthy people across ages. The second PCR ran about 6 to 12 cycles with a sample-barcoded 5' primer and J-beta primers. Each CDR3 protein gets one entry after TCRdb re-called the 5' RACE reads with MiXCR. The repertoire holds about 970,000 distinct CDR3 sequences, with roughly 51% as singletons. Sequencing was done on a sample of blood. These receptors were taken from a woman aged 60-75 years in good health.

CDR3 in DNA: TGTGCCAGCTCAGACAGCTCAGCCAAAAACATTCAGTACTTC. Translated, it gives CASSDSSAKNIQYF. V usage is TRBV18 and J usage is TRBJ2-7; possible D gene TRBD1, 5 bases. The last part of the DNA fits TRBJ2-4 better; the J call may be wrong. The CDR3 is 14 amino acids. Germline V lookup: CDR1 KGHSH, CDR2 LQKENI.

This clonotype was recorded at least ten times. Sequence at one end of the junction differs from germline and may be a read error. The genes are TRBV12-3 or TRBV12-4 and TRBJ2-7; D perhaps matches TRBD2 (6 bases). The CDR3 spans 13 residues. This CDR3 reads CASSLAVSYEQYF. The CDR3 DNA is TGCGCCAGCAGCTTAGCGGTCTCCTACGAGCAGTACTTC.

The chain employs TRBV20-1 and TRBJ2-1, with 8 bases lining up with TRBD2. Trimming cost V 3 bases and J 9 bases; bases outside gene matches: 13. The CDR3 runs to 15 residues. From germline, CDR1 is DFQATT and CDR2 SNEGSKA (reference sequence). CDR3 sequence (DNA): TGCAGTGCTAGTGGCCGACCCGGGAGGGGGGTTGAGCAGTTCTTC. Protein product: CSASGRPGRGVEQFF.

This clonotype occurred a few times. V gene TRBV6-1 combines with J gene TRBJ2-3, with D possibly matching TRBD1 (5 bases). Germline loops: CDR1 MNHNS, CDR2 SASEGT. V was pared by 0 bases and J by 1 base, with 8 bases between. The CDR3 totals 15 residues. CDR3 DNA sequence: TGTGCCAGCAGTGAAGCGATACAGGGCACAGATACGCAGTATTTT. This translates into CASSEAIQGTDTQYF.

Many counts were recorded for this clonotype. The chain has TRBV3-1 and TRBJ2-6; D remains unclear. From germline, CDR1 is LGHDT and CDR2 YNNKEL (reference sequence). The length of the CDR3 is 17 residues. Trimming stripped 0 bases from V and 0 bases from J, with 9 bases between. CDR3 protein: CASSQDLESSGANVLTF. DNA of the CDR3: TGTGCCAGCAGCCAAGATCTGGAGAGCTCTGGGGCCAACGTCCTGACTTTC.

V and J are TRBV7-6 and TRBJ2-1; TRBD2 agrees at 13 bases. The last part of the DNA fits TRBJ2-7 better; the J call may be wrong. The CDR3 covers 20 residues. Per germline, CDR1 SGHVS and CDR2 FNYEAQ. The CDR3 bases are TGTGCCAGCAGCTCCCCTCGACTCCCAGGACTAGCGGGAGACTACAATGAGCAGTACTTC. This gives the protein CASSSPRLPGLAGDYNEQYF.

This clonotype was seen only a few times. The chain combines TRBV27 with TRBJ2-7, with 8 bases matching TRBD2. After removal of 5 bases from V and 3 bases from J, the junction contained 12 bases not matched to a gene. The CDR3 is 16 amino acids. CDR1 is MNHEY, CDR2 SMNVEV, per germline (reference sequence). CDR3 sequence: CASSPLGLAPVYEQYF. CDR3 in DNA: TGTGCCAGCAGTCCGCTCGGACTAGCCCCCGTCTACGAGCAGTACTTC.

The CDR3 protein is CASSDTRAPLGTGELFF. In DNA form, the CDR3 reads TGTGCCAGCAGTGACACCCGGGCACCCTTGGGCACCGGGGAGCTGTTTTTT. The chain recombines TRBV6-1 with TRBJ2-2; no reliable D call. CDR3 length: 17 amino acids. With 3 bases removed from V and 4 bases from J, the gap between germline ends came to 18 bases. The V gene's germline CDR1 is MNHNS and CDR2 SASEGT.

In the case of this clonotype: At one boundary the junction diverges from the germline segment, which might be a read error. V and J are TRBV5-1 and TRBJ2-5; 9 bases align to TRBD1. This CDR3 has 13 amino acids. Germline-derived CDR1 and CDR2 are SGHRS and YFSETQ. The CDR3 nucleotides are TGTGCCAGCTCACTACAGGGGGCCGAGACCCAGTACTTC. Amino acid sequence: CASSLQGAETQYF.

The V gene is TRBV24-1, the J gene TRBJ2-1, with D possibly TRBD2 on 6 matching bases. Germline-derived CDR1 and CDR2 are KGHDR and SFDVKD. Trimming stripped 5 bases from V and 6 bases from J, with 16 bases between. This CDR3 has 15 residues. The CDR3 here is CATSGSTSNLNEQFF. CDR3 sequence (DNA): TGTGCCACCAGTGGGTCGACTAGTAACCTCAATGAGCAGTTCTTC.

This clonotype was found once. The V call is TRBV7-3, the J call TRBJ2-4, with D uncertain. This CDR3 is built from 14 residues. Trimming took off 5 bases at V and 5 bases at J, with 13 bases between the two ends. CDR1 and CDR2 from the germline V gene are SGHTA and FQGTGA. As DNA, the CDR3 is TGTGCCAGCAGCCCCGTGGCTAACCAAAACATTCAGTACTTC. Its translation: CASSPVANQNIQYF.

This clonotype came up a few times. The V gene is TRBV18, the J gene TRBJ2-7, with no clear D. V shed 0 bases and J shed 4 bases, with 13 bases lying between them. The length of the CDR3 is 15 residues. Germline CDR1 and CDR2: KGHSH and LQKENI. The CDR3, as DNA: TGTGCCAGCTCACCACCCCGTGACACCACGTACGAGCAGTACTTC. It is translated as CASSPPRDTTYEQYF.

CDR3 coding DNA: TGTGCCAGCAGCGCCAGGAGGCGGGAGCAGTACTTC. Its protein product is CASSARRREQYF. V is TRBV28 and J is TRBJ2-1, with D possibly TRBD2 on 5 matching bases. Judging by the DNA end, TRBJ2-7 fits better; the J call may be wrong. The CDR3 length is 12 residues. CDR1 MDHEN and CDR2 SYDVKM come from the germline V gene.

V is TRBV11-2 and J is TRBJ2-4, with D perhaps matching TRBD1 or TRBD2 (7 bases each). Judging by the DNA end, TRBJ2-7 fits better; the J call may be wrong. CDR1 is SGHAT and CDR2 is FQNNGV in the germline V gene. The CDR3 runs to 15 residues. This CDR3 reads CASSLWGGTADEQYF. The DNA of the CDR3 is TGTGCCAGCAGCTTATGGGGAGGGACAGCCGACGAGCAGTACTTC.

V is TRBV7-9 and J is TRBJ1-2, with TRBD1 identical over 7 bases. The junction had 6 bases not matched to a gene; V was cut back by 5 bases and J by 6 bases. Germline-derived CDR1 and CDR2 are SEHNR and FQNEAQ (reference sequence). The CDR3 is 13 residues long. The CDR3 DNA reads as TGTGCCAGCAGCCTAGACAGGGTCCATGGCTACACCTTC. It yields the protein CASSLDRVHGYTF. Full variable domain (rest looked up from reference TRBV7-9 and TRBJ1-2): DTGVSQNPRHKITKRGQNVTFRCDPISEHNRLYWYRQTLGQGPEFLTYFQNEAQLEKSRLLSDRFSAERPKGSFSTLEIQRTEQGDSAMYLCASSLDRVHGYTFGSGTRLTVV.

The chain carries TRBV4-1 and TRBJ2-7; D not resolved. The germline V gene has CDR1 MGHRA and CDR2 YSYEKL. CDR3 length: 16 residues. Trimming removed 0 bases from V and 4 bases from J, with 16 bases in between. CDR3 region: CASSQEGRASQYEQYF. CDR3 nucleotides: TGCGCCAGCAGCCAAGAAGGTAGGGCTTCCCAATACGAGCAGTACTTC.

This clonotype appeared many times. This sequence joins TRBV3-1 and TRBJ1-6; D not resolved. The CDR3 length is 13 residues. From germline, CDR1 is LGHDT and CDR2 YNNKEL (reference sequence). V was clipped by 4 bases and J by 8 bases, with 9 bases between them. CDR3 nucleotides: TGTGCCAGCAGCCCCCTTGGGTATTCACCCCTCCACTTT. It is translated as CASSPLGYSPLHF.

J is TRBJ2-7 and V is TRBV7-6; D remains unclear. Deletions cut 1 base from V and 0 bases from J, with 10 bases between. The germline gives CDR1 SGHVS, CDR2 FNYEAQ. This CDR3 has 15 amino acids. CDR3 DNA: TGTGCCAGCAGCTTAGTGGCAGTGCGCTCCTACGAGCAGTACTTC. Translation: CASSLVAVRSYEQYF. The full variable domain, in which reference TRBV7-6 and TRBJ2-7 provide the parts outside the CDR3, is GAGVSQSPRYKVTKRGQDVALRCDPISGHVSLYWYRQALGQGPEFLTYFNYEAQQDKSGLPNDRFSAERPEGSISTLTIQRTEQRDSAMYRCASSLVAVRSYEQYFGPGTRLTVT.